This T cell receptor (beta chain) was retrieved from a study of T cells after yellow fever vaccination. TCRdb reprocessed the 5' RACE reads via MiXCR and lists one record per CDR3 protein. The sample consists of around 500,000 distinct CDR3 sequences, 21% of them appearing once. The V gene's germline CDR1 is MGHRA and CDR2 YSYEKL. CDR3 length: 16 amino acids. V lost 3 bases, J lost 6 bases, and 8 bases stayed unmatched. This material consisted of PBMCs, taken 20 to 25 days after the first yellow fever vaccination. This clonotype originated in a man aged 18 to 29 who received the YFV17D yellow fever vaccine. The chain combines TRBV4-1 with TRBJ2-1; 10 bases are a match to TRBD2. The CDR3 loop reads CASSHPLAGTFNEQFF. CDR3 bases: TGCGCCAGCAGCCACCCACTAGCGGGGACGTTCAATGAGCAGTTCTTC.